The rows below give T cell receptor beta chains drawn from one sample of a study of cytomegalovirus exposure and HLA in healthy donors. The repertoire was sequenced with immunoSEQ multiplex PCR; TCRdb's copy has only in-frame clones and lacks some. The sample includes tens of thousands of clones, 72% of them seen just once. Sequenced sample: PBMCs. All receptors derive from a man aged 25-45 years in good health and CMV-seronegative. Both conserved end residues are part of each CDR3. D genes are given only for firm matches. Some rows mark clone size as missing; the rest say once, few, many or name a class of expanded clone.

CDR3 | DNA | J | D | size | V
CASSSPQGAREKLFF | TGTGCCAGCAGCTCTCCACAGGGGGCAAGAGAAAAACTGTTTTTT | TRBJ1-4 | TRBD1 | few | TRBV7-2
CASSLASLATGGLMNTEAFF | TGTGCCAGCAGCTTAGCTTCCTTGGCGACAGGGGGGTTAATGAACACTGAAGCTTTCTTT | TRBJ1-1 | TRBD1 | medium-sized | TRBV7-2
CASSYDREAFF | TGTGCCAGCAGTTACGACAGGGAGGCTTTCTTT | TRBJ1-1 | TRBD1 | few | TRBV6-6
CASSLGGGSYNEQFF | TGCGCCAGCAGCTTGGGAGGGGGCTCCTACAATGAGCAGTTCTTC | TRBJ2-1 | NA | NA | TRBV5-1
CASTPGGNRDITDTQYF | TGTGCCAGCACCCCAGGGGGCAACCGGGATATCACAGATACGCAGTATTTT | TRBJ2-3 | TRBD1 | NA | TRBV7-9
CASSSGQTNTEAFF | TGCGCCAGCAGTTCTGGACAGACTAACACTGAAGCTTTCTTT | TRBJ1-1 | NA | few | TRBV5-1
CASSTRYPGQTTNYGYTF | TGCGCCAGCAGCACAAGGTATCCGGGACAGACGACTAACTATGGCTACACCTTC | TRBJ1-2 | TRBD1 | NA | TRBV5-1
CASSSDETGVGNQPQHF | TGTGCCAGCAGTTCAGACGAGACAGGGGTTGGCAATCAGCCCCAGCATTTT | TRBJ1-5 | TRBD1 | NA | TRBV7-9
CASSRGGQTSTEAFF | TGTGCCAGCAGCAGGGGGGGACAAACGTCCACTGAAGCTTTCTTT | TRBJ1-1 | NA | once | TRBV5-4
CASSLVGDSYEQYF | TGCGCCAGCAGCTTGGTTGGAGACTCCTACGAGCAGTACTTC | TRBJ2-7 | NA | NA | TRBV5-1
CASRPGQAYEQYF | TGTGCCAGCAGACCAGGACAGGCCTACGAGCAGTACTTC | TRBJ2-7 | TRBD1 | NA | TRBV14
CASSVALEGNSQSEQFF | TGTGCCAGCAGCGTCGCTTTGGAGGGAAATAGCCAAAGTGAGCAGTTCTTC | TRBJ2-1 | NA | NA | TRBV9
CASLSRREGSGANVLTF | TGTGCCAGCCTATCCCGCCGCGAGGGCTCTGGGGCCAACGTCCTGACTTTC | TRBJ2-6 | NA | NA | TRBV28
CASSLVPFSSYEQYF | TGCGCCAGCAGCTTGGTGCCTTTTAGCTCCTACGAGCAGTACTTC | TRBJ2-7 | NA | NA | TRBV5-1
CASSLVVSGSGDTQYF | TGTGCCAGCAGCTTGGTGGTTAGCGGGAGTGGAGATACGCAGTATTTT | TRBJ2-3 | TRBD2 | NA | TRBV5-6
CASSFLAGGPNEQFF | TGTGCCAGCAGTTTTCTAGCGGGAGGGCCCAATGAGCAGTTCTTC | TRBJ2-1 | TRBD2 | NA | TRBV27
CASSDGTSGSRAGELFF | TGTGCCAGCAGCGACGGGACTAGCGGGAGTAGGGCCGGGGAGCTGTTTTTT | TRBJ2-2 | TRBD2 | NA | TRBV9
CASSLGGLLPEQYF | TGCGCCAGCAGCTTGGGGGGACTCCTCCCGGAGCAGTACTTC | TRBJ2-7 | NA | NA | TRBV5-1
CASSVSPHEQYF | TGTGCCAGCAGCGTAAGCCCGCACGAGCAGTACTTC | TRBJ2-7 | NA | NA | TRBV9
CAWSAGGPQHF | TGTGCCTGGAGTGCGGGAGGTCCCCAGCATTTT | TRBJ1-5 | NA | once | TRBV30
CASRPSAVLGWNEQFF | TGTGCCAGCAGACCCTCAGCGGTCTTAGGGTGGAATGAGCAGTTCTTC | TRBJ2-1 | NA | NA | TRBV7-2
CASSSAAGPPNNEQFF | TGCGCCAGCAGCTCAGCGGCGGGGCCCCCTAACAATGAGCAGTTCTTC | TRBJ2-1 | NA | once | TRBV5-1
CASSEKTGNQPQHF | TGTGCCAGCAGTGAAAAGACAGGGAATCAGCCCCAGCATTTT | TRBJ1-5 | TRBD1 | NA | TRBV2
CASSQGQAQNTEAFF | TGTGCCAGCAGCCAAGGACAGGCGCAGAACACTGAAGCTTTCTTT | TRBJ1-1 | NA | NA | TRBV14
CASSRDRAAYEQYF | TGCGCCAGCAGCAGGGACAGGGCCGCCTACGAGCAGTACTTC | TRBJ2-7 | TRBD1 | few | TRBV5-1
CASSQEGGLARRYEQYF | TGTGCCAGCAGCCAAGAGGGTGGACTAGCCAGAAGGTACGAGCAGTACTTC | TRBJ2-7 | TRBD2 | NA | TRBV4-2
CASSYSAGPQQPQHF | TGTGCCAGCAGTTACTCAGCCGGTCCACAGCAGCCCCAGCATTTT | TRBJ1-5 | NA | few | TRBV6-5
CASSATGGFRETQYF | TGTGCCAGCAGCGCTACAGGGGGCTTTAGGGAGACCCAGTACTTC | TRBJ2-5 | TRBD1 | few | TRBV11-2
CASSFNRFTDTQYF | TGCGCCAGCAGCTTCAACAGGTTCACAGATACGCAGTATTTT | TRBJ2-3 | NA | once | TRBV5-1
CATSRRQGVTDTQYF | TGTGCCACCAGCAGGCGACAGGGGGTCACAGATACGCAGTATTTT | TRBJ2-3 | TRBD1 | NA | TRBV15
CASSVRNRNTEAFF | TGTGCCAGCAGCGTACGAAACAGGAACACTGAAGCTTTCTTT | TRBJ1-1 | NA | few | TRBV7-2
CASSLTSGGTDTQYF | TGTGCCAGCAGCTTGACTAGCGGAGGTACAGATACGCAGTATTTT | TRBJ2-3 | TRBD2 | NA | TRBV5-6
CASSTSGSYNEQFF | TGTGCCAGCAGCACTAGCGGGAGTTACAATGAGCAGTTCTTC | TRBJ2-1 | TRBD2 | NA | TRBV6-5
CASSLDRDTQSYEQYF | TGCGCCAGCAGCTTGGACCGGGACACACAATCCTACGAGCAGTACTTC | TRBJ2-7 | NA | NA | TRBV5-1
CASSESRQGYGYTF | TGTGCCAGCAGTGAAAGCCGACAGGGATATGGCTACACCTTC | TRBJ1-2 | TRBD1 | NA | TRBV2
CASSLGQGSDGYTF | TGCGCCAGCAGCTTGGGGCAGGGGAGCGATGGCTACACCTTC | TRBJ1-2 | NA | few | TRBV5-1
CASINSPLYGYTF | TGTGCCAGCATAAACAGCCCCCTGTATGGCTACACCTTC | TRBJ1-2 | NA | few | TRBV2
CASSLLGQGSSGRGNEQFF | TGTGCCAGCAGCTTATTGGGCCAGGGTTCTAGCGGGAGGGGCAATGAGCAGTTCTTC | TRBJ2-1 | TRBD2 | NA | TRBV7-8
CASSLVGINRNEQYF | TGTGCCAGCAGTTTAGTGGGCATTAATAGGAACGAGCAGTACTTC | TRBJ2-7 | NA | NA | TRBV27
CASSPPTRSNEQYF | TGTGCCAGCAGCCCCCCGACAAGGTCCAACGAGCAGTACTTC | TRBJ2-7 | NA | NA | TRBV7-2
CASSLARTGMNTEAFF | TGTGCCAGCAGCTTGGCCCGGACAGGCATGAACACTGAAGCTTTCTTT | TRBJ1-1 | TRBD1 | NA | TRBV5-6
CAVGRTFGNTIYF | TGTGCCGTCGGACGGACTTTCGGAAACACCATATATTTT | TRBJ1-3 | NA | once | TRBV10-3
CASSESGGLFYEQYF | TGTGCCAGCAGTGAATCCGGCGGGTTGTTCTACGAGCAGTACTTC | TRBJ2-7 | NA | NA | TRBV6-1
CASSSGTGVETQYF | TGTGCCAGCAGCTCAGGGACAGGGGTGGAGACCCAGTACTTC | TRBJ2-5 | TRBD1 | few | TRBV5-5
CASSYSREGYAYTF | TGTGCCAGCAGTTACTCACGGGAGGGGTACGCCTACACCTTC | TRBJ1-2 | NA | NA | TRBV6-5
CASSIGQGSGTSKPQHF | TGTGCCAGTAGTATAGGGCAGGGGTCCGGGACGTCTAAGCCCCAGCATTTT | TRBJ1-5 | NA | NA | TRBV19
CACRLAGYNEQFF | TGTGCCTGCAGACTAGCGGGATACAATGAGCAGTTCTTC | TRBJ2-1 | TRBD2 | NA | TRBV30
CASSPGLVMNEQFF | TGCGCCAGCAGCCCGGGACTAGTAATGAATGAGCAGTTCTTC | TRBJ2-1 | TRBD2 | NA | TRBV5-1
CASTSRGGENIQYF | TGTGCCAGCACCTCGCGAGGGGGCGAAAACATTCAGTACTTC | TRBJ2-4 | TRBD1 | NA | TRBV5-6
CASSDGTVYGYTF | TGCGCCAGCAGTGACGGGACAGTATATGGCTACACCTTC | TRBJ1-2 | TRBD1 | NA | TRBV6-1
CASSNLREGHGQYF | TGTGCCAGTAGTAATCTGCGGGAGGGCCATGGGCAGTACTTC | TRBJ2-7 | TRBD2 | few | TRBV19
CAWSRQTGISGNTIYF | TGTGCCTGGAGTCGTCAAACAGGGATCTCTGGAAACACCATATATTTT | TRBJ1-3 | NA | NA | TRBV30
CASSAGTDTQYF | TGTGCCAGCAGTGCGGGCACAGATACGCAGTATTTT | TRBJ2-3 | NA | NA | TRBV25-1
CASSLERTENTEAFF | TGCGCCAGCAGCTTGGAGAGGACAGAGAACACTGAAGCTTTCTTT | TRBJ1-1 | NA | NA | TRBV5-1
CASSPLSGLFQGEQFF | TGTGCCAGCTCACCACTATCCGGACTATTCCAGGGTGAGCAGTTCTTC | TRBJ2-1 | NA | NA | TRBV18
CASSPYGTDTQYF | TGTGCCAGCAGCCCGTATGGCACAGATACGCAGTATTTT | TRBJ2-3 | NA | NA | TRBV9
CASSPVRDNYGYTF | TGTGCCAGCTCACCAGTCCGGGATAACTATGGCTACACCTTC | TRBJ1-2 | NA | NA | TRBV18
CASSSQLANEQYF | TGTGCCAGCAGCTCACAACTAGCGAACGAGCAGTACTTC | TRBJ2-7 | TRBD2 | NA | TRBV7-6
CASSPRRSSEKLFF | TGTGCCAGCAGTCCTCGGAGGTCGAGTGAAAAACTGTTTTTT | TRBJ1-4 | NA | NA | TRBV2